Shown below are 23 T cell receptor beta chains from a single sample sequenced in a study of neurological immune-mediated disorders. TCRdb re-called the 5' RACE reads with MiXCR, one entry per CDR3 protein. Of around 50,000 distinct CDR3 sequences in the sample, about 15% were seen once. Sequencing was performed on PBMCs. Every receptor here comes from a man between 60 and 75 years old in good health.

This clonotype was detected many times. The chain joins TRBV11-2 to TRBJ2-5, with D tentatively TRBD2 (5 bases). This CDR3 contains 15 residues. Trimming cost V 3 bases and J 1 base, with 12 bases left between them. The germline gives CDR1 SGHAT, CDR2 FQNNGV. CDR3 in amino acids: CASSFKRGLQETQYF. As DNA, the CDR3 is TGTGCCAGCAGCTTTAAAAGAGGACTCCAAGAGACCCAGTACTTC.

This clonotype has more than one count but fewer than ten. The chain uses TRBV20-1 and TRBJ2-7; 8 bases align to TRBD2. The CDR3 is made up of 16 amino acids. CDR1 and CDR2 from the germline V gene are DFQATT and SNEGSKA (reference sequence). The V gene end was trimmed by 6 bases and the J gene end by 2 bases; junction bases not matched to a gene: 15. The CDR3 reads CSAGGEERRGAYEQYF. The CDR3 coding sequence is TGCAGTGCCGGGGGGGAAGAGCGGAGAGGGGCCTACGAGCAGTACTTC.

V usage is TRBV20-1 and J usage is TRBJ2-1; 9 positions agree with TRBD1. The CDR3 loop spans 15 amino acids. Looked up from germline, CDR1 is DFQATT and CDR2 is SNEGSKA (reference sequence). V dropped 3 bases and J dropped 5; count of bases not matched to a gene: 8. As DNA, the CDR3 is TGCAGTGCTAGGGATTCCCGGGACAGGGACAATGAGCAGTTCTTC. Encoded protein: CSARDSRDRDNEQFF.

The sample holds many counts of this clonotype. The CDR3 loop is CSAVQTSGLYTGELFF. In DNA, the CDR3 is TGCAGTGCTGTCCAAACTAGCGGATTGTACACCGGGGAGCTGTTTTTT. This rearrangement joins TRBV20-1 to TRBJ2-2; 8 bases map to TRBD2. The V segment lost 5 bases and the J segment 3 bases; nucleotides outside the gene matches: 11. Germline loops: CDR1 DFQATT, CDR2 SNEGSKA (reference sequence). The CDR3 has 16 residues.

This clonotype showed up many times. The CDR3: CASSWSTRRAQNTQYF. CDR3 DNA: TGTGCCAGCAGCTGGTCGACTAGACGGGCACAGAATACGCAGTATTTT. The chain employs TRBV7-8 and TRBJ2-3; perhaps TRBD2 as D (6 bases). The ends were cut back, 4 bases at V and 7 bases at J, with 21 bases in the middle. Per germline, CDR1 SGHVS and CDR2 FQNEAQ. CDR3 length: 16 amino acids.

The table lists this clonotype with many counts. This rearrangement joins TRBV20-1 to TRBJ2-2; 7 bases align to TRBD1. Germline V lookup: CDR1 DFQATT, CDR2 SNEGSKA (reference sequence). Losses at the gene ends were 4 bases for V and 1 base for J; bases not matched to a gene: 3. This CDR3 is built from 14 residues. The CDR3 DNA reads TGCAGTGCTATCGGGACAGTGAACACCGGGGAGCTGTTTTTT. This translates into CSAIGTVNTGELFF.

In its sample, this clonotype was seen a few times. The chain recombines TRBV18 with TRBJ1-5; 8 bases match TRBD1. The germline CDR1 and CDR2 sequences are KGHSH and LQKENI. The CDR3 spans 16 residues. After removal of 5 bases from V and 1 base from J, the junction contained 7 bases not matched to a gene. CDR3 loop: CASSSETGGSNQPQHF. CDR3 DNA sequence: TGTGCCAGCTCATCGGAAACAGGGGGGAGCAATCAGCCCCAGCATTTT.

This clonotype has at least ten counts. The chain's CDR3 is CASTTLGFEQYF. The CDR3 DNA sequence: TGTGCCAGCACAACGCTGGGATTCGAGCAGTACTTC. The chain couples TRBV28 to TRBJ2-7, with no clear D. Trimming removed 7 bases from V and 6 bases from J, with 13 bases in between. CDR1 MDHEN and CDR2 SYDVKM come from the germline V gene. The CDR3 sequence is 12 residues long.

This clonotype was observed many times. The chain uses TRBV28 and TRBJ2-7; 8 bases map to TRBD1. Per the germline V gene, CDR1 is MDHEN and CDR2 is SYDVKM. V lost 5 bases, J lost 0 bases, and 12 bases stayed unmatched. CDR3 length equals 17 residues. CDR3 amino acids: CASSAGPGQVFSYEQYF. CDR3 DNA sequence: TGTGCCAGCAGTGCCGGTCCGGGACAGGTGTTCTCCTACGAGCAGTACTTC. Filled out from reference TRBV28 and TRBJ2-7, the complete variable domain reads DVKVTQSSRYLVKRTGEKVFLECVQDMDHENMFWYRQDPGLGLRLIYFSYDVKMKEKGDIPEGYSVSREKKERFSLILESASTNQTSMYLCASSAGPGQVFSYEQYFGPGTRLTVT.

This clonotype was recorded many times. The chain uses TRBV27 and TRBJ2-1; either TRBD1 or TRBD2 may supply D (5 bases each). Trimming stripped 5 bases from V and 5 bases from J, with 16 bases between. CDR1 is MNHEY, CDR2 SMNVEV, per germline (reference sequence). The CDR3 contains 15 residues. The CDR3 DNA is TGTGCCAGCAGTCTCCGGGACCCCGGAAACAATGAGCAGTTCTTC. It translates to CASSLRDPGNNEQFF.

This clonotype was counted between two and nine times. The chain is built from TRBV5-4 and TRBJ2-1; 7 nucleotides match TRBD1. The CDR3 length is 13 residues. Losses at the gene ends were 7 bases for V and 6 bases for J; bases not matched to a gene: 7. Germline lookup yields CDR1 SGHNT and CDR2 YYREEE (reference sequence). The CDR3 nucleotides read TGTGCCAGCGGGGGCCACAGGGGCAATGAGCAGTTCTTC. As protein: CASGGHRGNEQFF.

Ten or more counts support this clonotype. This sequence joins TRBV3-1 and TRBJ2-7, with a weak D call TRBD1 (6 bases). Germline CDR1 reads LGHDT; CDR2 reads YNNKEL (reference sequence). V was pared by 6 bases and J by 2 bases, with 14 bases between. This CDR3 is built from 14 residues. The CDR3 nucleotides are TGTGCCAGCAGGAAACAGGGTTCCCCCTACGAGCAGTACTTC. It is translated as CASRKQGSPYEQYF.

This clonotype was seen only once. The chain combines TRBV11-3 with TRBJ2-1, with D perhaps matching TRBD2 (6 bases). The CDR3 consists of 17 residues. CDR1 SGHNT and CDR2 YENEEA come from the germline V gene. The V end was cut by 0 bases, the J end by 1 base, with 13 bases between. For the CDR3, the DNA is TGTGCCAGCAGCTTAGACGGGACTCCCGGTTCCTACAATGAGCAGTTCTTC. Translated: CASSLDGTPGSYNEQFF.

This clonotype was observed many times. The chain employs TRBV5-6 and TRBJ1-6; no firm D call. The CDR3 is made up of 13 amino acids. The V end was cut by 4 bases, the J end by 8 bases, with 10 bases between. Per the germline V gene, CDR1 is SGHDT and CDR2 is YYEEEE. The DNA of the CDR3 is TGTGCCAGCAGCCAATCCTGGGATTCACCCCTCCACTTT. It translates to CASSQSWDSPLHF.

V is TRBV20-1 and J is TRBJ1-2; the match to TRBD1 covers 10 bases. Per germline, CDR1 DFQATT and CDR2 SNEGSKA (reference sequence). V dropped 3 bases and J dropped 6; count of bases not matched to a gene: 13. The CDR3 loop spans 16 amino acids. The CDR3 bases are TGCAGTGCTAGTACCACCGGGACAGGGGTGAAAGATGGCTACACCTTC. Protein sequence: CSASTTGTGVKDGYTF.

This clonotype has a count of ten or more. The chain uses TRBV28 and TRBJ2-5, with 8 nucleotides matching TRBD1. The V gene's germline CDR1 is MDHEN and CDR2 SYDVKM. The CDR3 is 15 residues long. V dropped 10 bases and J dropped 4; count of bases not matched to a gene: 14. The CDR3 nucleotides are TGTGCCACCGCAAACGGACAGGGAGGTTTAGAGACCCAGTACTTC. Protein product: CATANGQGGLETQYF. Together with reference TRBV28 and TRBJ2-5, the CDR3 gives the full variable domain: DVKVTQSSRYLVKRTGEKVFLECVQDMDHENMFWYRQDPGLGLRLIYFSYDVKMKEKGDIPEGYSVSREKKERFSLILESASTNQTSMYLCATANGQGGLETQYFGPGTRLLVL.

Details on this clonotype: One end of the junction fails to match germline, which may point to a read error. The CDR3 loop reads CVSSPRLNTEAFF. The CDR3 DNA is TGTGTCAGCAGCCCTCGTCTGAATACTGAAGCTTTCTTT. The V gene is TRBV9, the J gene TRBJ1-1; no clear D. This CDR3 contains 13 residues. Looked up from germline, CDR1 is SGDLS and CDR2 is YYNGEE. Supplemented by reference TRBV9 and TRBJ1-1, the full variable domain reads DSGVTQTPKHLITATGQRVTLRCSPRSGDLSVYWYQQSLDQGLQFLIQYYNGEERAKGNILERFSAQQFPDLHSELNLSSLELGDSALYFCVSSPRLNTEAFFGQGTRLTVV.

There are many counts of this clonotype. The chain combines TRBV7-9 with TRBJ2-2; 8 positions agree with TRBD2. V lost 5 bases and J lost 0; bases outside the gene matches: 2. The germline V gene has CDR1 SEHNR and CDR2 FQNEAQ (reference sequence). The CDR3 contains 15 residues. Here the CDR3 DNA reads TGTGCCAGCAGCCTTAGCGGGGCGAACACCGGGGAGCTGTTTTTT. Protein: CASSLSGANTGELFF.

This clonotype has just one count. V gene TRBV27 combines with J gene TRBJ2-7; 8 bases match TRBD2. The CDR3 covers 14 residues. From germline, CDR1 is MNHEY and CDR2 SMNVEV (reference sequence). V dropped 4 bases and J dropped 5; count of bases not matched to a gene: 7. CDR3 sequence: CASSSSGSNHEQYF. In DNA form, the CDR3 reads TGTGCCAGCAGTTCCAGCGGGAGTAACCACGAGCAGTACTTC.

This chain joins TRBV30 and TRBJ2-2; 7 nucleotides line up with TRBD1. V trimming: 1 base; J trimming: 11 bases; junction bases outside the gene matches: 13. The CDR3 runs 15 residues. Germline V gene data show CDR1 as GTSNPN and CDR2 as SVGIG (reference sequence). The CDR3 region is CAWSAPWDSRRELFF. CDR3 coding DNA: TGTGCCTGGAGTGCTCCTTGGGACAGTCGTAGAGAGCTGTTTTTT.

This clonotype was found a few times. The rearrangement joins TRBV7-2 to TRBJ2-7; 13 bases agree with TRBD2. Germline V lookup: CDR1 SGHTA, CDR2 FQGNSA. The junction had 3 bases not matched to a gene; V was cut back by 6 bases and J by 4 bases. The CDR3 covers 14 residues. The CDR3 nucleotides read TGTGCCAGCAGGTGGACTAGCGGGAGTTACGAGCAGTACTTC. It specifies CASRWTSGSYEQYF.

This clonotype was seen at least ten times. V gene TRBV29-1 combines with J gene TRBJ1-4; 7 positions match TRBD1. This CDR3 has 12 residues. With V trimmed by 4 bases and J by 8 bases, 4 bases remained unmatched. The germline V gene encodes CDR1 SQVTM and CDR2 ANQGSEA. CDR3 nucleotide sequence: TGCAGCGTTGCCCACAGGGGCGAAAAACTGTTTTTT. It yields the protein CSVAHRGEKLFF.

CDR3 residues: CASSPMVEQYF. The DNA of the CDR3 is TGTGCCAGCAGCCCTATGGTCGAGCAGTACTTC. This rearrangement joins TRBV7-2 to TRBJ2-7, with unresolved D. This CDR3 comprises 11 residues. Germline V gene lookup returns CDR1 SGHTA and CDR2 FQGNSA. Trimming removed 5 bases at V and 6 bases at J, with 8 bases between.